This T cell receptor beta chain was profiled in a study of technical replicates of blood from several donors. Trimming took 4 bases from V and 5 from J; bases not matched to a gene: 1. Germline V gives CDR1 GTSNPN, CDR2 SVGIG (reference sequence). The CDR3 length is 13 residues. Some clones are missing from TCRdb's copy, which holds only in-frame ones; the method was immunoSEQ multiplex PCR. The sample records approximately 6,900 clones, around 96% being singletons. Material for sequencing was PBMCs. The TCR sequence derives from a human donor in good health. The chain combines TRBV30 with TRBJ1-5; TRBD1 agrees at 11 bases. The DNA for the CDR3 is TGTGCCTGGAAGGGACAGGGGGATCAGCCCCAGCATTTT. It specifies CAWKGQGDQPQHF.